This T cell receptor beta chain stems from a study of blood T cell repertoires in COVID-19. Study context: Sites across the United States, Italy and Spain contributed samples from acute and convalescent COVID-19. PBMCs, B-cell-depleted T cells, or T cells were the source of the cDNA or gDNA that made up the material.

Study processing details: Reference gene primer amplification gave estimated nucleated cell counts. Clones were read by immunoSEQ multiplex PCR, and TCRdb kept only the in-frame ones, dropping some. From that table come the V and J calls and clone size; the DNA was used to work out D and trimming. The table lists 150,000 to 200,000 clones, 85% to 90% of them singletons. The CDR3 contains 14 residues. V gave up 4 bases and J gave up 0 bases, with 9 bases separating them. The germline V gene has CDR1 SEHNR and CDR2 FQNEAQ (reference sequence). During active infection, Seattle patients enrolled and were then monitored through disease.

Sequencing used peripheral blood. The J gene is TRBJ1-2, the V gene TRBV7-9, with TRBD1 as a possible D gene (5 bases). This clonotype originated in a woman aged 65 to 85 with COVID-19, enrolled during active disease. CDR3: CASSSTATNYGYTF. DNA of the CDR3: TGTGCCAGCAGCTCGACAGCGACTAACTATGGCTACACCTTC.